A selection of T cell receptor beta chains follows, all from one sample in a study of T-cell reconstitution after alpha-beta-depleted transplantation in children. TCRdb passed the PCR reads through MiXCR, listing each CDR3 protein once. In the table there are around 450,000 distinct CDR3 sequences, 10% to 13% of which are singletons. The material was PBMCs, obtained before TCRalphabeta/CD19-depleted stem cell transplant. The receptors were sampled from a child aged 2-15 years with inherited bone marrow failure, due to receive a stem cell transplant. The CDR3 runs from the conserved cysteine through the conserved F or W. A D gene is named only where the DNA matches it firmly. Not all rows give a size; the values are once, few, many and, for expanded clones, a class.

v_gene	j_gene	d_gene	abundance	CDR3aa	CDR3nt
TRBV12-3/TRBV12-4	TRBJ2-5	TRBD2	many	CASSPIGLAGRETQYF	TGTGCCAGCAGTCCCATAGGACTAGCGGGGCGGGAGACCCAGTACTTC
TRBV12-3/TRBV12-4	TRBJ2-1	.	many	CASSSWGESSYNEQFF	TGTGCCAGCAGTTCTTGGGGGGAGTCTTCCTACAATGAGCAGTTCTTC
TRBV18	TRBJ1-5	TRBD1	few	CASSPGQGAGNQPQHF	TGTGCCAGCTCACCCGGACAGGGGGCTGGCAATCAGCCCCAGCATTTT
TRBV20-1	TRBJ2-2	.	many	CSASGTSYTGELFF	TGCAGTGCTTCCGGGACATCGTACACCGGGGAGCTGTTTTTT
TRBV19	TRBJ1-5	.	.	CASSTIVTENQPQHF	TGTGCCAGTAGTACAATAGTCACGGAAAATCAGCCCCAGCATTTT
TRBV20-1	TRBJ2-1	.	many	CSARTRLSLPHNEQFF	TGCAGTGCTAGAACACGACTGTCGCTACCTCACAATGAGCAGTTCTTC
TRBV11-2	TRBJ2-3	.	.	CASSLARQEADTQYF	TGTGCCAGCAGCTTAGCCAGACAGGAGGCAGATACGCAGTATTTT
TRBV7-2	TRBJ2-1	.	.	CASSIPEGATSYNEQFF	TGTGCCAGCAGCATCCCGGAAGGGGCGACCTCCTACAATGAGCAGTTCTTC
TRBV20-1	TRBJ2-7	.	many	CSALSGSSYEQYF	TGCAGTGCTCTTAGCGGAAGCTCCTACGAGCAGTACTTC
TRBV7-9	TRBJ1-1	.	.	CASSPREDTEAFF	TGTGCCAGCAGCCCAAGAGAGGACACTGAAGCTTTCTTT
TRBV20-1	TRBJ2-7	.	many	CSARDGRPKQYF	TGCAGTGCTAGAGATGGGCGCCCGAAGCAGTACTTC
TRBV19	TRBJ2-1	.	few	CASSIGPSSYNEQFF	TGTGCCAGTAGTATTGGCCCTAGCTCCTACAATGAGCAGTTCTTC
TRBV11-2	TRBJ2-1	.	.	CASSLVTSYNEQFF	TGTGCCAGCAGCTTAGTGACCAGCTACAATGAGCAGTTCTTC
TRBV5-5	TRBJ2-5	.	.	CASSSPEDEGGMETQYF	TGTGCCAGCAGCTCCCCGGAGGACGAAGGGGGGATGGAGACCCAGTACTTC
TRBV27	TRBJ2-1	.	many	CASSLGRRPYNEQFF	TGTGCCAGCAGTTTAGGGCGGAGACCCTACAATGAGCAGTTCTTC
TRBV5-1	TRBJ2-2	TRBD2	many	CASSLVLAGSNTGELFF	TGCGCCAGCAGCTTGGTTTTAGCGGGAAGTAACACCGGGGAGCTGTTTTTT
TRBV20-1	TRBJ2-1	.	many	CSARHEGNEQFF	TGCAGTGCTAGACATGAGGGCAATGAGCAGTTCTTC
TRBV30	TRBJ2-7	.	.	CAWSWAGASYEQYF	TGTGCCTGGAGCTGGGCGGGGGCCTCCTACGAGCAGTACTTC
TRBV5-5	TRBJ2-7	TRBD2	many	CASSFLAVFYEQYF	TGTGCCAGCAGCTTCCTAGCGGTCTTCTACGAGCAGTACTTC
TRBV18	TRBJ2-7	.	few	CASSPVISYEQYF	TGTGCCAGCTCACCAGTGATTTCCTACGAGCAGTACTTC
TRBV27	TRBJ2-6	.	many	CASSLWGSGANVLTF	TGTGCCAGCAGTTTATGGGGTTCTGGGGCCAACGTCCTGACTTTC
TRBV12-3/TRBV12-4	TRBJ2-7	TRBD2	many	CASSLGLVFYEQYF	TGTGCCAGCAGTTTGGGACTAGTTTTCTACGAGCAGTACTTC
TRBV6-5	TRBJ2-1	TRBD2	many	CASPWPGGLAIHNEQFF	TGTGCCAGCCCCTGGCCGGGGGGACTAGCGATCCACAATGAGCAGTTCTTC
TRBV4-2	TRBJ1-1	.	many	CASSQEGNEDTEAFF	TGTGCCAGCAGCCAAGAAGGGAATGAAGACACTGAAGCTTTCTTT
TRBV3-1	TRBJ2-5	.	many	CASSHLKETQYF	TGTGCCAGCAGCCACCTTAAAGAGACCCAGTACTTC
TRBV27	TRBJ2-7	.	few	CASSPSVGGSYEQYF	TGTGCCAGCAGTCCCTCCGTTGGGGGATCCTACGAGCAGTACTTC
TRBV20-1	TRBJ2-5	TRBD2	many	CSWRLAEVQETQYF	TGCAGCTGGCGACTAGCGGAGGTACAAGAGACCCAGTACTTC
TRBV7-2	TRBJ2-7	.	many	CASEHEQYF	TGTGCCAGCGAACACGAGCAGTACTTC
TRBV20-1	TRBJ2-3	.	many	CSARPEVSQYF	TGCAGTGCTAGACCGGAGGTCTCGCAGTATTTT
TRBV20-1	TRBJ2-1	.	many	CSARVVNEQFF	TGCAGTGCTAGAGTCGTCAATGAGCAGTTCTTC
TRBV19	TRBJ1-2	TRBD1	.	CASSPAGGFNYGYTF	TGTGCCAGTAGTCCAGCAGGGGGCTTTAACTATGGCTACACCTTC
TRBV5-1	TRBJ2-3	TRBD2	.	CASSFPYGGLDNIPFSTDTQYF	TGCGCCAGCAGCTTTCCCTACGGCGGACTAGACAACATTCCCTTTAGCACAGATACGCAGTATTTT
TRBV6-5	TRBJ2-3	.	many	CASTSDHRMQYF	TGTGCCAGCACCTCGGACCACCGAATGCAGTATTTT
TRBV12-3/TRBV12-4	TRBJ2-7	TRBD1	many	CASSPRGRGIYEQYF	TGTGCCAGCAGCCCACGGGGCAGGGGGATCTACGAGCAGTACTTC
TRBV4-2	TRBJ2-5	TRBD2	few	CASSPVAGGFGTQYF	TGTGCCAGCAGCCCAGTAGCGGGAGGGTTTGGGACCCAGTACTTC
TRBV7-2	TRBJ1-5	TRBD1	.	CASGRTGEAQPQHF	TGTGCCAGCGGGAGGACAGGGGAGGCCCAGCCCCAGCATTTT
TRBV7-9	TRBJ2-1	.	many	CASSSRGDAGPSYNEQFF	TGTGCCAGCAGCTCCAGAGGGGACGCGGGGCCCTCCTACAATGAGCAGTTCTTC
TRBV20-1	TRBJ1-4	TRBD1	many	CSALGQGMYEKLFF	TGCAGTGCCTTAGGACAGGGCATGTACGAAAAACTGTTTTTT